This TCR beta chain appears in the sequencing data of a study of Ad26.COV2.S vaccination and SARS-CoV-2 variants. Produced via immunoSEQ multiplex PCR; TCRdb's table is partial and in-frame only. Of more than 300,000 clones detected, 70% to 90% appear once; the ten largest clones hold roughly a tenth. To note about this clone: Other DNA sequences within the sample encode an identical CDR3.

Noted treatment: approximately 18 received Ad26.COV2.S at low or high dose, single or two shots; 5 received placebo; per-sample allocation not given. Following the first vaccine or placebo injection, samples were taken on day 63. Losses at the gene ends were 4 bases for V and 7 bases for J; bases not matched to a gene: 2. The CDR3 is 12 residues long. Germline V gene lookup returns CDR1 SGHTA and CDR2 FQGNSA. Material: peripheral blood, obtained in a trial of Ad26.COV2.S vaccine versus placebo. The chain uses TRBV7-2 and TRBJ1-2, with 8 positions matching TRBD1. This TCR derives from a person between 18 and 60 years old who received the Ad26.COV2.S COVID-19 vaccine or a placebo. The CDR3 region is CASSSTGVGYTF. DNA of the CDR3: TGTGCCAGCAGCTCGACAGGGGTTGGCTACACCTTC. Full variable domain (rest looked up from reference TRBV7-2 and TRBJ1-2): GAGVSQSPSNKVTEKGKDVELRCDPISGHTALYWYRQSLGQGLEFLIYFQGNSAPDKSGLPSDRFSAERTGGSVSTLTIQRTQQEDSAVYLCASSSTGVGYTFGSGTRLTVV.